This TCR beta chain appears in the sequencing data of a study of early T cells in non-severe SARS-CoV-2 infection. Findings of the study overall: Sequences matched to VDJdb favored anti-spike CD8 responses, while private and CD4 specificities were missed.

The ends were cut back, 2 bases at V and 3 bases at J, with 9 bases in the middle. The CDR3 has 14 residues. Germline V CDR1 and CDR2: SGDLS, YYNGEE. Individual cDNA molecules were tagged with unique molecular identifiers. TCRdb analysed the 5' RACE reads with MiXCR anew, one entry per CDR3 protein. Here the sample spans tens of thousands of distinct CDR3 sequences, 11% being singletons. A word on this clonotype: Its antigen remains unknown.

The receptor was derived from an adult who was a healthcare worker with PCR-confirmed SARS-CoV-2 infection or an uninfected control (not recorded which). V gene TRBV9 combines with J gene TRBJ1-5; D is possibly TRBD1 (5 bases). Sequencing input: whole blood. In nucleotides, the CDR3 is TGTGCCAGCAGCGTTGGACACCTCAATCAGCCCCAGCATTTT. Its protein is CASSVGHLNQPQHF.